This T cell receptor beta chain was captured by sequencing in a study of human T cells and chemical hapten exposure. As for time point: patch test 1, 2 weeks after DPC sensitization. Treatment reported: therapeutic diphenylcyclopropenone sensitization with weekly scalp DPC. TCRdb reprocessed the RACE reads via MiXCR and lists one record per CDR3 protein. The sample yields over 95,000 distinct CDR3 sequences, 9.5% to 15% seen once. The study's findings and limits: The donors suffered from alopecia, so their immune response may not match that of healthy people.

As concerns this clonotype: No antigen is known for it.

The origin of this receptor is a woman in her thirties or forties with alopecia areata. Some clones in this sample may be carry-over from other donors' samples. This specimen consisted of whole blood, obtained in connection with sensitization to the hapten diphenylcyclopropenone (DPC).

CDR3 in amino acids: CASSGRMETQYF. The CDR3 coding sequence is TGTGCCAGTAGCGGGAGGATGGAGACCCAGTACTTC. The chain combines TRBV7-2 with TRBJ2-5, with 10 bases lining up with TRBD2. Germline CDR1 reads SGHTA; CDR2 reads FQGNSA. The ends lost 9 bases at V and 5 bases at J; junction bases unmatched: 3. This CDR3 is 12 amino acids long.